The rows below give T cell receptor beta chains drawn from one sample of a study of cytomegalovirus exposure and HLA in healthy donors. Assay: immunoSEQ multiplex PCR; the TCRdb copy retains only in-frame clones and omits some. This sample has roughly 140,000 clones, with around 86% found just once. The material sequenced was PBMCs. Receptors originate from a female donor in good health and CMV-seronegative. CDR3s include the opening cysteine and the closing phenylalanine or tryptophan. The D gene is left open where the match is weak. The listing skips clone size in some rows; elsewhere it reads once, few, many or a size class.

D	J	V	size	CDR3	DNA
TRBD2	TRBJ2-3	TRBV28	once	CASSSTSGGFTDTQYF	TGTGCCAGCAGCTCTACTAGCGGGGGATTCACAGATACGCAGTATTTT
NA	TRBJ1-1	TRBV28	NA	CASRETQGTEAFF	TGTGCCAGCAGGGAGACTCAGGGCACTGAAGCTTTCTTT
NA	TRBJ1-2	TRBV5-6	once	CASSLQTGYLYGYTF	TGTGCCAGCAGCTTGCAGACAGGTTATCTCTATGGCTACACCTTC
NA	TRBJ1-5	TRBV27	few	CASMVQVNQPQHF	TGTGCCAGCATGGTCCAGGTCAATCAGCCCCAGCATTTT
NA	TRBJ1-1	TRBV11-2	NA	CASSQKPGHPNTEAFF	TGTGCCAGCAGCCAGAAACCGGGACATCCGAACACTGAAGCTTTCTTT
TRBD2	TRBJ2-5	TRBV7-9	NA	CASSLGTSGIGETQYF	TGTGCCAGCAGCTTAGGGACTAGCGGGATTGGGGAGACCCAGTACTTC
TRBD1	TRBJ1-4	TRBV4-1	few	CASSQDAGTGYSSNEKLFF	TGCGCCAGCAGCCAAGATGCGGGGACAGGGTACTCTTCCAATGAAAAACTGTTTTTT
NA	TRBJ2-7	TRBV5-6	NA	CASSHRRTLYEQYF	TGTGCCAGCAGCCACCGCCGGACACTCTACGAGCAGTACTTC
NA	TRBJ2-1	TRBV28	NA	CASSLIQGSYNEQFF	TGTGCCAGCAGTTTAATCCAGGGCTCCTACAATGAGCAGTTCTTC
NA	TRBJ2-1	TRBV13	once	CASSLLGGGYNEQFF	TGTGCCAGCAGCTTACTAGGGGGGGGCTACAATGAGCAGTTCTTC
TRBD1	TRBJ2-7	TRBV6-5	NA	CASSLGQGFTYEQYF	TGTGCCAGCAGCCTGGGACAGGGGTTTACCTACGAGCAGTACTTC
NA	TRBJ2-7	TRBV6-1	NA	CASSVSTGPEQYF	TGTGCCAGCAGTGTCTCAACAGGGCCCGAGCAGTACTTC
TRBD1	TRBJ1-2	TRBV14	NA	CASRPGGQSNYGYTF	TGTGCCAGCCGTCCCGGGGGACAGAGTAACTATGGCTACACCTTC
NA	TRBJ1-2	TRBV30	NA	CAWSVLSPIRYGYTF	TGTGCCTGGAGTGTCCTATCCCCCATTCGTTATGGCTACACCTTC
NA	TRBJ1-2	TRBV6-1	few	CASSGRGYGYTF	TGTGCCAGCAGTGGCAGGGGATATGGCTACACCTTC
TRBD1	TRBJ2-5	TRBV19	once	CASSRGQGRLETQYF	TGTGCCAGTAGTAGGGGACAGGGTAGGTTGGAGACCCAGTACTTC
TRBD1	TRBJ2-7	TRBV29-1	NA	CSVTTGTGLYEQYF	TGCAGCGTTACGACCGGGACAGGACTCTACGAGCAGTACTTC
NA	TRBJ1-4	TRBV2	once	CASSTTEKLFF	TGTGCCAGCAGTACTACTGAAAAACTGTTTTTT
NA	TRBJ1-1	TRBV28	NA	CASSLLSGNTEAFF	TGTGCCAGCAGTTTACTTAGCGGGAACACTGAAGCTTTCTTT
TRBD2	TRBJ2-7	TRBV6-1	NA	CASNRDYSSYEQYF	TGTGCCAGCAATAGGGACTACAGCTCCTACGAGCAGTACTTC
NA	TRBJ1-4	TRBV6-5	NA	CASSYSQGEKLFF	TGTGCCAGCAGTTACTCCCAGGGAGAAAAACTGTTTTTT
NA	TRBJ2-5	TRBV6-5	NA	CASRAGGTQYF	TGTGCCAGCAGGGCCGGAGGGACCCAGTACTTC
NA	TRBJ1-4	TRBV6-1	NA	CASSEKAGFQGEF	TGTGCCAGCAGTGAAAAGGCAGGATTCCAAGGCGAATTT
TRBD1	TRBJ1-2	TRBV30	NA	CAWSVTQGLGGYTF	TGTGCCTGGAGCGTAACACAGGGGCTGGGAGGCTACACCTTC
NA	TRBJ2-7	TRBV11-2	NA	CASSPRALSYEQYF	TGTGCCAGCAGCCCGCGAGCTCTTTCCTACGAGCAGTACTTC
TRBD1	TRBJ2-3	TRBV6-1	NA	CASRTGYTDTQYF	TGTGCCAGCAGGACAGGGTACACAGATACGCAGTATTTT
TRBD1	TRBJ1-1	TRBV28	NA	CASRTGQGWVWAFF	TGTGCCAGCAGAACAGGACAGGGGTGGGTATGGGCTTTCTTT
NA	TRBJ2-3	TRBV6-4	few	CASSDSNRDTDTQYF	TGTGCCAGCAGTGACTCGAACAGGGACACAGATACGCAGTATTTT
NA	TRBJ1-5	TRBV4-1	few	CASSHETGTSSNQPQHF	TGCGCCAGCAGCCATGAGACCGGGACATCTAGCAATCAGCCCCAGCATTTT
TRBD2	TRBJ2-7	TRBV5-1	NA	CASSLDTAGGPYEQYF	TGCGCCAGCAGCTTGGACACAGCGGGAGGGCCCTACGAGCAGTACTTC
NA	TRBJ2-3	TRBV27	NA	CASSTPGHLTSTDTQYF	TGTGCCAGCAGTACTCCGGGACACCTAACTAGCACAGATACGCAGTATTTT
TRBD1	TRBJ1-1	TRBV5-8	NA	CASTRGTEAFF	TGTGCCAGCACCAGGGGGACTGAAGCTTTCTTT
NA	TRBJ2-3	TRBV5-5	NA	CASSFLSDTQYF	TGTGCCAGCAGCTTCCTATCAGATACGCAGTATTTT
TRBD1	TRBJ1-4	TRBV14	once	CASSQEGQLNEKLFF	TGTGCCAGCAGCCAAGAGGGACAGCTTAATGAAAAACTGTTTTTT
NA	TRBJ2-3	TRBV19	few	CASSMWGLGSIASADTQYF	TGTGCCAGTAGTATGTGGGGACTGGGCAGCATAGCAAGCGCAGATACGCAGTATTTT
NA	TRBJ2-7	TRBV2	NA	CASSDWLGTYEQYF	TGTGCCAGCAGTGACTGGCTAGGAACCTACGAGCAGTACTTC
TRBD2	TRBJ2-1	TRBV10-3	NA	CAISEPGTSGRGGEQFF	TGTGCCATCAGTGAGCCGGGGACTAGCGGGAGGGGAGGTGAGCAGTTCTTC
NA	TRBJ2-5	TRBV5-1	NA	CASSFQGRETQYF	TGCGCCAGCAGCTTTCAGGGGCGAGAGACCCAGTACTTC
NA	TRBJ2-7	TRBV10-2	NA	CASSEGRRTYEQYF	TGCGCCAGCAGTGAGGGCAGGCGAACCTACGAGCAGTACTTC
NA	TRBJ2-3	TRBV4-1	NA	CASSQESTGADTQYF	TGCGCCAGCAGCCAAGAGAGTACGGGGGCAGATACGCAGTATTTT
TRBD1	TRBJ2-7	TRBV4-1	NA	CASSPRTGIPYEQYF	TGCGCCAGCAGCCCCAGGACAGGGATTCCCTACGAGCAGTACTTC